A single sample is the source of the 5 T cell receptor beta chains below, sequenced in a study of beta chain features in type 1 diabetes. Since all of the isolated RNA was reverse transcribed, expressed TCRB transcripts were what got sequenced. Profiling relied on immunoSEQ multiplex PCR, and the TCRdb table lists in-frame clones only, not all of them. The data hold 600,000 to 650,000 clones, with around a sixth observed a single time. The sample comprised naive CD4+ T cells from blood. These TCRs come from a man in his late teens or twenties in good health.

This clone was observed a few times. Within the sample, other DNA sequences also encode this same CDR3. The chain joins TRBV7-9 to TRBJ2-7; 11 nucleotides agree with TRBD1. In germline, CDR1 is SEHNR, CDR2 FQNEAQ (reference sequence). Losses at the gene ends were 5 bases for V and 4 bases for J; bases not matched to a gene: 4. The CDR3 runs to 14 residues. For the CDR3, the DNA is TGTGCCAGCAGCCTAAGGGACAGGGGGTACGAGCAGTACTTC. Protein sequence: CASSLRDRGYEQYF.

V usage is TRBV4-3 and J usage is TRBJ2-2, with D possibly called TRBD1 or TRBD2 (6 bases each). Germline values: CDR1 LGHNA, CDR2 YSLEER. The V and J ends lost 1 base and 3 bases respectively, with 12 bases between them. This CDR3 comprises 16 residues. DNA for the CDR3: TGCGCCAGCAGCCAAGGAACGGGGGCCTACACCGGGGAGCTGTTTTTT. It translates to CASSQGTGAYTGELFF.

The chain uses TRBV5-4 and TRBJ2-1, with D possibly TRBD2 on 6 matching bases. V lost 2 bases and J lost 2, with 14 bases in between. In germline, CDR1 is SGHNT, CDR2 YYREEE (reference sequence). The CDR3 extends over 16 amino acids. The CDR3 loop reads CASSFAVGGTYNEQFF. DNA for the CDR3: TGTGCCAGCAGCTTTGCGGTCGGGGGTACCTACAATGAGCAGTTCTTC.

The chain recombines TRBV7-9 with TRBJ1-1, with TRBD1 matching 12 bases. V shed 5 bases and J 3 bases; nucleotides not matched to a gene: 7. Germline lookup yields CDR1 SEHNR and CDR2 FQNEAQ (reference sequence). The CDR3 has 16 amino acids. This chain's CDR3 is CASSTGQGAGHTEAFF. DNA of the CDR3: TGTGCCAGCAGCACGGGACAGGGGGCAGGGCACACTGAAGCTTTCTTT.

The V and J genes are TRBV7-8 and TRBJ1-3; no clear D gene. The CDR3 covers 14 residues. Trimming stripped 1 base from V and 0 bases from J, with 4 bases between. CDR1 is SGHVS, CDR2 FQNEAQ, per germline. CDR3 sequence (DNA): TGTGCCAGCAGCTTAGGTCACTCTGGAAACACCATATATTTT. This sequence encodes CASSLGHSGNTIYF.